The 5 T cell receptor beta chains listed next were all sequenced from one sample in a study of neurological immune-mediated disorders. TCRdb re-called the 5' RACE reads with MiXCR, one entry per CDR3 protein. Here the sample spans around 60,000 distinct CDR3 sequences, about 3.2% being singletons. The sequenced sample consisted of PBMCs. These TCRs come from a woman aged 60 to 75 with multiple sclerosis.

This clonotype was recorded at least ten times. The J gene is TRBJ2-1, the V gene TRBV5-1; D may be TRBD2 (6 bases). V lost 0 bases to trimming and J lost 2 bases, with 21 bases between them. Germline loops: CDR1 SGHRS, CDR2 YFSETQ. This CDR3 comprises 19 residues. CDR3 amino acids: CASSLGRDPTGEAYNEQFF. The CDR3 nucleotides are TGCGCCAGCAGCTTGGGGCGGGACCCAACGGGGGAGGCCTACAATGAGCAGTTCTTC.

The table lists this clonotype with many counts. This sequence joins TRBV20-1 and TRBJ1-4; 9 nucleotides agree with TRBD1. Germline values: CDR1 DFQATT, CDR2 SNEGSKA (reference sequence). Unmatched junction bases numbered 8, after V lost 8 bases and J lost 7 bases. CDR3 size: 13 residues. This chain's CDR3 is CSTLTGGGEKLFF. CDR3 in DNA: TGCAGTACGTTGACAGGGGGAGGTGAAAAACTGTTTTTT.

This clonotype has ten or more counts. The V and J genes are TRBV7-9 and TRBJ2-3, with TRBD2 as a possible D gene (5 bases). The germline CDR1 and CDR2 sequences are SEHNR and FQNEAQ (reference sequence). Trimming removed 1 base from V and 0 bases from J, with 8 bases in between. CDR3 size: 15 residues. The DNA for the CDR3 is TGTGCCAGCAGCTTAGACCTAGCCAGCACAGATACGCAGTATTTT. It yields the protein CASSLDLASTDTQYF.

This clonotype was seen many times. CDR3 nucleotide sequence: TGTGCCAGCAGCTTTGTTTTGCTAGCGGGAGCAAACACCGGGGAGCTGTTTTTT. Protein sequence: CASSFVLLAGANTGELFF. J is TRBJ2-2 and V is TRBV5-8; 10 bases agree with TRBD2. Unmatched junction bases numbered 9, after V lost 2 bases and J lost 2 bases. Germline V gene data show CDR1 as SGHTS and CDR2 as YDEGEE. The CDR3 spans 18 residues.

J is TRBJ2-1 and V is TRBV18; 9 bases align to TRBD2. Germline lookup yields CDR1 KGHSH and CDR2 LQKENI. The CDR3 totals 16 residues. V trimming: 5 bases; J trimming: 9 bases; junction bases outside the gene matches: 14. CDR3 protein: CASSSTTGGGGTEQFF. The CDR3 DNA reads TGTGCCAGCTCATCAACAACTGGCGGGGGGGGTACTGAGCAGTTCTTC.